This T cell receptor beta chain was documented in a study of cytomegalovirus exposure and HLA in healthy donors. Whole-study results and caveats: Later analysis revealed greater clonal expansion in HLA-associated TCR beta chains than in equally common others. The study put 150 to 200 TCR beta chains on its list as cytomegalovirus-associated.

Each of the donors was a healthy bone marrow donor. With respect to this clone: Its matching antigen is unknown.

It was with 60 Vbeta and 13 Jbeta primers that the PCR ran. Sequencing was performed with immunoSEQ multiplex PCR; in TCRdb, only in-frame clones are kept and a portion is missing. This sample has 150,000 to 200,000 clones, with less than 80% found just once. The CDR3 is made up of 14 amino acids. Trimming shortened V by 1 base and J by 8 bases, and 12 bases separated the two germline ends. CDR1 is KGHSH, CDR2 LQKENI, per germline. The sequence derives from a middle-aged man in good health and CMV-seronegative. The chain carries TRBV18 and TRBJ2-1, with no clear D. The sequenced sample was PBMCs. Here the CDR3 DNA reads TGTGCCAGCTCACCACGGTATGAGTCCGATGAGCAGTTCTTC. It codes for CASSPRYESDEQFF.